Below are 29 T cell receptor beta chains sequenced from a single sample in a study of cytomegalovirus exposure and HLA in healthy donors. Profiled with immunoSEQ multiplex PCR; TCRdb holds only in-frame clones, not every one. The data contain fewer than 250,000 clones, roughly 83% of them singletons. Sample: PBMCs. The receptors were sampled from a woman aged 18-29 years in good health and CMV-seronegative.

The chain carries TRBV19 and TRBJ1-2; TRBD1 matches 9 bases. V lost 6 bases, J lost 4 bases, and 15 bases stayed unmatched. CDR3 length: 17 residues. CDR1 and CDR2 from the germline V gene are LNHDA and SQIVND (reference sequence). The CDR3 sequence: CASSRPGQGVLGYGYTF. CDR3 nucleotide sequence: TGTGCCAGTAGCCGTCCGGGACAGGGCGTGCTAGGCTATGGCTACACCTTC.

The J gene is TRBJ2-6, the V gene TRBV10-3; TRBD2 is a possible D gene (6 bases). Germline CDR1 and CDR2: ENHRY and SYGVKD. V was pared by 0 bases and J by 5 bases, with 11 bases between. This CDR3 has 16 residues. CDR3 nucleotide sequence: TGTGCCATCAGTGAGTCGGGGGGATTCCGGGCCAACGTCCTGACTTTC. Translation gives CAISESGGFRANVLTF.

A remark on this clone: One end of the junction varies from germline; a read error may be responsible. The chain combines TRBV19 with TRBJ2-7; D not resolved. The CDR3 has 11 residues. Germline CDR1 and CDR2: LNHDA and SQIVND (reference sequence). The CDR3: CASSTARVWSF. The DNA for the CDR3 is TGTGCCAGTAGTACCGCCCGGGTTTGGTCCTTC.

V gene TRBV10-1 combines with J gene TRBJ1-1; no firm D call. Germline CDR1 is WNHNN and CDR2 is SYGVQD (reference sequence). The CDR3 is made up of 16 amino acids. Trimming pared 3 bases from V and 4 bases from J, leaving 18 bases between. As DNA, the CDR3 is TGCGCCAGCAGTGATGCCTCTTACGGGGTTGGCACTGAAGCTTTCTTT. Its translation is CASSDASYGVGTEAFF.

The V and J genes are TRBV6-1 and TRBJ2-1; TRBD2 might be the D (5 bases). The V gene lost 8 bases and the J gene lost 6 bases, with 8 bases spanning the gap. The CDR3 has 11 residues. Germline CDR1 reads MNHNS; CDR2 reads SASEGT. CDR3 in DNA: TGTGCCAGCGTTCGGGGCAATGAGCAGTTCTTC. Protein sequence: CASVRGNEQFF.

The chain links TRBV5-1 to TRBJ2-7; 9 nucleotides line up with TRBD1. Trimming at V came to 4 bases and at J to 3 bases, leaving 11 bases not matched to a gene. Germline CDR1 reads SGHRS; CDR2 reads YFSETQ. The CDR3 is 16 amino acids. CDR3 residues: CASSTLSGTGSYEQYF. CDR3 coding DNA: TGCGCCAGCAGCACCTTATCCGGGACAGGGAGCTACGAGCAGTACTTC.

The V and J genes are TRBV7-9 and TRBJ1-3, with D perhaps matching TRBD1 (6 bases). The CDR3 has 14 amino acids. V dropped 8 bases and J dropped 0 bases, with 11 bases sitting between them. Germline assignment: CDR1 SEHNR and CDR2 FQNEAQ (reference sequence). In nucleotides, the CDR3 is TGTGCCAGCTCAACAGGGCACTCTGGAAACACCATATATTTT. Translating gives CASSTGHSGNTIYF.

This chain joins TRBV27 and TRBJ2-3; 11 nucleotides align to TRBD2. CDR3 length: 15 amino acids. Per the germline V gene, CDR1 is MNHEY and CDR2 is SMNVEV (reference sequence). Losses at the gene ends were 5 bases for V and 5 bases for J; bases not matched to a gene: 6. CDR3 protein: CASSKVAGGKDTQYF. The CDR3 bases are TGTGCCAGCAGTAAAGTAGCGGGGGGGAAAGATACGCAGTATTTT.

V usage is TRBV11-3 and J usage is TRBJ2-3; D is unclear. The germline gives CDR1 SGHNT, CDR2 YENEEA. V lost 5 bases to trimming and J lost 11 bases, with 20 bases between them. The CDR3 spans 14 residues. In DNA form, the CDR3 reads TGTGCCAGCAGCACCAGACAACAGCACATCAAGCAGTATTTT. This translates into CASSTRQQHIKQYF.

This clone is a singleton in its sample. CDR3 region: CASSSVGGAYGYTF. The CDR3 DNA reads TGTGCCAGCAGTTCCGTGGGCGGGGCCTATGGCTACACCTTC. The chain links TRBV27 to TRBJ1-2; TRBD1 is a possible D gene (5 bases). The ends were cut back, 4 bases at V and 4 bases at J, with 13 bases in the middle. The CDR3 is made up of 14 amino acids. The germline V gene has CDR1 MNHEY and CDR2 SMNVEV (reference sequence).

The chain joins TRBV7-2 to TRBJ1-2; no reliable D call. The CDR3 runs to 11 residues. Per the germline V gene, CDR1 is SGHTA and CDR2 is FQGNSA. Trimming shortened V by 5 bases and J by 8 bases, and 9 bases separated the two germline ends. In DNA, the CDR3 is TGTGCCAGCAGCCCTGCCTACGGCTACACCTTC. The encoded protein is CASSPAYGYTF.

The rearrangement uses TRBV9 and TRBJ1-2, with D possibly TRBD1 on 6 matching bases. CDR1 SGDLS and CDR2 YYNGEE come from the germline V gene. CDR3 size: 14 residues. Trimming removed 0 bases at V and 5 bases at J, with 11 bases between. Here the CDR3 reads CASSVGGTLYGYTF. DNA of the CDR3: TGTGCCAGCAGCGTAGGGGGGACATTATATGGCTACACCTTC.

The chain combines TRBV5-4 with TRBJ1-2; 12 bases agree with TRBD1. The CDR3 is 15 amino acids. The V and J ends lost 4 bases and 4 bases, in that order; junction bases with no gene match: 5. Germline loops: CDR1 SGHNT, CDR2 YYREEE (reference sequence). CDR3 sequence (DNA): TGTGCCAGCAGCAGCGGGACAGGGGGCTTCTATGGCTACACCTTC. Amino acids: CASSSGTGGFYGYTF.

The chain couples TRBV5-1 to TRBJ1-5; D gene unclear. The V end lost 4 bases, the J end lost 2 bases, and 10 bases lay between the germline ends. Germline-derived CDR1 and CDR2 are SGHRS and YFSETQ. The CDR3 length is 14 residues. The CDR3 sequence: CASSRSGRNQPQHF. CDR3 bases: TGCGCCAGCAGCCGTTCCGGTCGCAATCAGCCCCAGCATTTT.

The V and J genes are TRBV19 and TRBJ1-2; the match to TRBD1 covers 8 bases. Germline CDR1 is LNHDA and CDR2 is SQIVND (reference sequence). V lost 6 bases, J lost 4 bases, and 4 bases stayed unmatched. The CDR3 covers 13 residues. The CDR3 here is CASRDRGRYGYTF. The CDR3 DNA sequence: TGTGCCAGTAGAGACAGGGGACGCTATGGCTACACCTTC.

This clone has a handful of counts. V gene TRBV9 combines with J gene TRBJ1-5; D is possibly TRBD1 (5 bases). The ends were cut back, 4 bases at V and 7 bases at J, with 18 bases in the middle. Per the germline V gene, CDR1 is SGDLS and CDR2 is YYNGEE. CDR3 length equals 15 residues. The DNA of the CDR3 is TGTGCCAGCAGCCCCTGGGGGGAGGGAGGGCAGCCCCAGCATTTT. This translates into CASSPWGEGGQPQHF.

This clone is a singleton in its sample. This sequence joins TRBV19 and TRBJ2-2; weak D call: TRBD1 (5 bases). V lost 6 bases, J lost 5 bases, and 10 bases lay in between. The germline V gene has CDR1 LNHDA and CDR2 SQIVND (reference sequence). The CDR3 has 13 residues. The CDR3 reads CASSPRVTGELFF. In nucleotides, the CDR3 is TGTGCCAGTAGCCCCAGGGTTACCGGGGAGCTGTTTTTT.

The chain is built from TRBV5-1 and TRBJ1-1; tentative D call: TRBD1 (6 bases). V was trimmed by 4 bases and J by 11 bases, leaving 21 bases between them. The CDR3 spans 14 residues. Per the germline V gene, CDR1 is SGHRS and CDR2 is YFSETQ. CDR3 DNA sequence: TGCGCCAGCAGCCCCGTCACAGGGACCGGGTCGGCTTTCTTT. Translating gives CASSPVTGTGSAFF.

This clone was recorded a few times. The chain joins TRBV4-1 to TRBJ2-7; TRBD1 aligns across 11 bases. J gave up 7 bases and V 4 bases, and 12 bases lay outside the gene matches. The CDR3 consists of 16 residues. The germline V gene has CDR1 MGHRA and CDR2 YSYEKL. CDR3 in DNA: TGCGCCAGCAGCCGGGGTTCAGGACAGGGGGCTGGAGAGCAGTACTTC. Its translation is CASSRGSGQGAGEQYF.

V usage is TRBV18 and J usage is TRBJ1-5; no reliable D call. Germline-derived CDR1 and CDR2 are KGHSH and LQKENI. The CDR3 extends over 14 amino acids. V was pared by 6 bases and J by 1 base, with 10 bases between. CDR3 sequence reads: CASSPGVSNQPQHF. The CDR3 coding sequence is TGTGCCAGCTCCCCGGGAGTAAGCAATCAGCCCCAGCATTTT. Based on the CDR3 plus reference TRBV18 and TRBJ1-5, the full variable domain is NAGVMQNPRHLVRRRGQEARLRCSPMKGHSHVYWYRQLPEEGLKFMVYLQKENIIDESGMPKERFSAEFPKEGPSILRIQQVVRGDSAAYFCASSPGVSNQPQHFGDGTRLSIL.

The V and J genes are TRBV9 and TRBJ2-3; 9 bases line up with TRBD1. Trimming took 4 bases from V and 2 from J; bases not matched to a gene: 5. The CDR3 is 15 amino acids. CDR1 and CDR2 (germline): SGDLS, YYNGEE. The DNA for the CDR3 is TGTGCCAGCAGCAAGGGACAGGGTGTCACAGATACGCAGTATTTT. Amino acid sequence: CASSKGQGVTDTQYF.

In DNA form, the CDR3 reads TGTGCCAGCAAACATAGCGGGAGGGTAGGAGATACGCAGTATTTT. Amino acid sequence: CASKHSGRVGDTQYF. The rearrangement joins TRBV7-9 to TRBJ2-3; 11 bases map to TRBD2. Trimming took 7 bases from V and 5 from J; bases not matched to a gene: 8. Germline loops: CDR1 SEHNR, CDR2 FQNEAQ (reference sequence). This CDR3 region has 15 residues.

The V call is TRBV19, the J call TRBJ1-1; D is possibly TRBD1 (5 bases). Trimming took off 4 bases at V and 0 bases at J, with 9 bases between the two ends. Germline CDR1 is LNHDA and CDR2 is SQIVND (reference sequence). The CDR3 loop spans 14 amino acids. CDR3 in amino acids: CASSTAGLNTEAFF. The CDR3 DNA sequence: TGTGCCAGTAGTACCGCAGGGTTGAACACTGAAGCTTTCTTT.

The chain couples TRBV6-1 to TRBJ2-7; 7 bases align to TRBD1. J was trimmed by 6 bases and V by 4 bases; bases with no gene match: 9. Per the germline V gene, CDR1 is MNHNS and CDR2 is SASEGT. This CDR3 is 14 amino acids long. This CDR3 reads CASSATGARSEQYF. The CDR3 DNA sequence: TGTGCCAGCAGTGCCACAGGGGCGCGGTCCGAGCAGTACTTC.

The genes are TRBV7-9 and TRBJ1-1; 8 bases match TRBD1. CDR1 and CDR2 from the germline V gene are SEHNR and FQNEAQ (reference sequence). The CDR3 has 13 amino acids. The junction had 9 bases not matched to a gene; V was cut back by 5 bases and J by 10 bases. CDR3 loop: CASSDRDRRRAFF. In DNA form, the CDR3 reads TGTGCCAGCAGCGACCGGGACAGGAGAAGAGCTTTCTTT. Full variable domain (missing parts from reference TRBV7-9 and TRBJ1-1): DTGVSQNPRHKITKRGQNVTFRCDPISEHNRLYWYRQTLGQGPEFLTYFQNEAQLEKSRLLSDRFSAERPKGSFSTLEIQRTEQGDSAMYLCASSDRDRRRAFFGQGTRLTVV.

This clone has a count of ten or more. The chain has TRBV4-1 and TRBJ2-3, with 12 bases identical to TRBD2. J was trimmed by 6 bases and V by 3 bases; bases with no gene match: 7. Germline V CDR1 and CDR2: MGHRA, YSYEKL. CDR3 length: 16 residues. The CDR3 sequence: CASSQELAGGGDTQYF. CDR3 in DNA: TGCGCCAGCAGCCAGGAACTAGCGGGGGGCGGTGATACGCAGTATTTT.

The J gene is TRBJ2-3, the V gene TRBV6-6, with 7 bases aligning to TRBD2. Looked up from germline, CDR1 is MNHNY and CDR2 is SVGAGI (reference sequence). The CDR3 is 13 amino acids. V was clipped by 6 bases and J by 6 bases; unmatched bases: 6. The CDR3: CASSGRREDTQYF. In DNA, the CDR3 is TGTGCCAGCAGCGGGAGGCGCGAGGATACGCAGTATTTT.

The V and J genes are TRBV7-9 and TRBJ2-7; D is perhaps TRBD1 (5 bases). V lost 5 bases and J lost 3, with 8 bases in between. Germline CDR1 and CDR2: SEHNR and FQNEAQ (reference sequence). This CDR3 comprises 12 residues. The CDR3 loop reads CASSTDSYEQYF. DNA for the CDR3: TGTGCCAGCAGCACCGACAGCTACGAGCAGTACTTC.

This sequence joins TRBV5-1 and TRBJ2-7, with TRBD1 as a possible D gene (6 bases). Germline assignment: CDR1 SGHRS and CDR2 YFSETQ. V lost 4 bases and J 0 bases, leaving 14 bases between the germline ends. The CDR3 runs 15 residues. CDR3 loop: CASSLITQGSYEQYF. In nucleotides, the CDR3 is TGCGCCAGCAGCCTCATAACACAGGGCTCCTACGAGCAGTACTTC.